Included here is one TCR beta chain sequence, with context. No cognate antigen has been identified for it. The sample holds no much larger clone one base away, and base qualities are not on file. The data were obtained in a study (dated by TCRdb to 2014 to 2015). Regarding the complete study: The study tested whether tumor-infiltrating Tregs in breast cancer are recruited from blood Tregs or converted in situ from other CD4+ T cell subsets. The investigation overall reported the following: Tumor memory CD4+ T cell TCR gene usage was found to cluster with blood and lymph node memory CD4+ cells and with lymph node naive CD4+ cells. The greatest overlap of tumor-infiltrating Treg TCR alpha and beta sequences was observed with tumor naive CD4+ T cells, followed by blood naive CD4+ T cells. Validation in the larger cohort was restricted to a single TCR beta V-J rearrangement rather than whole repertoires.

Naive CD4+ T cells were purified with the Miltenyi Naive CD4+ T Cell Isolation kit, with Tregs depleted using CD25 microbeads. Tregs, naive and memory CD4+ T cells from tumor, blood and ipsilateral draining lymph nodes of five or six breast cancer patients underwent full-length TCR alpha and beta sequencing. Tumor tissue and lymph nodes from ipsilateral axillary dissection were perfused with PBS, minced and digested with collagenase I and hyaluronidase. Ficoll density gradient centrifugation was used to isolate mononuclear cells from lymph nodes or from over 40 ml of peripheral blood. A purity exceeding 90% was confirmed by FACS for the sorted cell populations. Full-length TCR variable regions were amplified by 5' RACE PCR using constant-region reverse primers, and then by semi-nested PCR using Nested Universal Primer A. Using the ReliaPrep RNA Cell Miniprep System, total RNA was extracted, and the SMARTer RACE 5'/3' Kit was then used to reverse transcribe the RNA into 5'RACE-ready cDNA. Multiplex adaptors were used to barcode the full-length TCR alpha and beta libraries, which were then sequenced on an Illumina MiSeq. In the original analysis: For each of nine subset-tissue groups, sequencing data from the five patients were pooled, and the groups were then compared using unsupervised clustering of TCR gene usage. The Morisita-Horn index, with shared sequences weighted by their contribution to each repertoire, was used to calculate repertoire similarity. TCRdb applied fastp at Q25 and MiXCR to the public reads, then kept only in-frame beta chains. Each CDR3 protein appears once, grouped with its most common genes and DNA. The V and J calls here are based on TCRdb, not the publication. This sample holds 7,000 to 9,000 distinct CDR3 sequences; around 28% were observed only once. 3.5% to 5% of the sample is held by the ten biggest clonotypes.

V loses 7 bases, J loses 10 bases, and the germline ends lie 15 bases apart. The CDR3, cysteine through phenylalanine, is 12 amino acids long. The DNA shown is the 36-base CDR3, in frame from base 1. Sequencing was carried out using naive CD4+ T cells sorted from a lymph node. The sample's cell subset or site, from its label and the paper: naive CD4+ T cells, CD4+CD45RA+CD25-. The rearranged segments are TRBV12-3 or TRBV12-4 and TRBJ2-3; the D segment cannot be called with confidence. The origin of this receptor is a female donor with breast cancer. The DNA sequence follows: TGTGCCAGCACCTCTGGGTTCAGTGCGCAGTATTTT. This yields the protein CASTSGFSAQYF.